These 8 T cell receptor beta chains were sequenced from one sample in a study of blood T cell repertoires in COVID-19. Here immunoSEQ multiplex PCR was the method, and the copy in TCRdb shows in-frame clones only, minus some. This sample has tens of thousands of clones, with around 92% found just once. Sequenced material: peripheral blood. The receptor source for this set is a human donor in a cohort sampled during active COVID-19.

V gene TRBV2 combines with J gene TRBJ1-1, with a tentative D call TRBD1 (5 bases). This CDR3 contains 14 residues. Germline assignment: CDR1 SNHLY and CDR2 FYNNEI. With 3 bases removed from V and 5 bases from J, the gap between germline ends came to 13 bases. The CDR3 here is CASSDGGARTEAFF. For the CDR3, the DNA is TGTGCCAGCAGTGATGGAGGGGCGCGGACTGAAGCTTTCTTT.

This rearrangement joins TRBV29-1 to TRBJ2-7, with D possibly being TRBD2 (6 bases). Germline V gene sequence: CDR1 SQVTM, CDR2 ANQGSEA. CDR3 length: 14 residues. V dropped 4 bases and J dropped 5 bases, with 18 bases sitting between them. CDR3 in DNA: TGCAGCGTTGTGGGGGGTTTGATGGGAAACGAGCAGTACTTC. Protein sequence: CSVVGGLMGNEQYF.

This clone appeared a few times. The gene calls are TRBV24-1 and TRBJ2-2; TRBD1 aligns across 9 bases. The V gene's germline CDR1 is KGHDR and CDR2 SFDVKD. This CDR3 spans 17 amino acids. V shed 4 bases and J 5 bases; nucleotides not matched to a gene: 10. The CDR3 bases are TGTGCCACCAGTGACCCGGGACAGGGTTTCTTTACCGGGGAGCTGTTTTTT. Its translation: CATSDPGQGFFTGELFF.

The genes are TRBV2 and TRBJ2-1, with no clear D. CDR1 is SNHLY, CDR2 FYNNEI, per germline. This CDR3 is built from 11 residues. Trimming shortened V by 5 bases and J by 3 bases, and 2 bases separated the two germline ends. As DNA, the CDR3 is TGTGCCAGCAGTCTCTACAATGAGCAGTTCTTC. Translating gives CASSLYNEQFF.

This chain uses TRBV7-3 with TRBJ2-2; maybe TRBD1 (7 bases). Trimming shortened V by 6 bases and J by 5 bases, and 16 bases separated the two germline ends. Germline-derived CDR1 and CDR2 are SGHTA and FQGTGA. The CDR3 is 15 residues long. The CDR3 DNA reads as TGTGCCAGCAGTCGAGACAGGGCGGGGACCGGGGAGCTGTTTTTT. Translating gives CASSRDRAGTGELFF.

The V call is TRBV3-1 (or the pseudogene TRBV3-2), the J call TRBJ2-3, with no clear D. This CDR3 has 11 amino acids. The germline V gene encodes CDR1 LGHDT and CDR2 YNNKEL (reference sequence). V dropped 0 bases and J dropped 10 bases, with 5 bases sitting between them. The chain's CDR3 is CASSQDLAQYF. The CDR3 coding sequence is TGTGCCAGCAGCCAAGATCTTGCGCAGTATTTT.

The chain links TRBV5-1 to TRBJ2-1; possible D gene TRBD1, 7 bases. Trimming cost V 0 bases and J 7 bases, with 14 bases left between them. The CDR3 loop spans 15 amino acids. Germline-derived CDR1 and CDR2 are SGHRS and YFSETQ. The CDR3 loop reads CASSLVAGGGNEQFF. In DNA, the CDR3 is TGCGCCAGCAGCTTGGTGGCAGGGGGAGGAAATGAGCAGTTCTTC.

The V gene is TRBV15, the J gene TRBJ2-5, with TRBD1 as a possible D gene (6 bases). V lost 3 bases and J lost 1, with 12 bases in between. The CDR3 runs 15 residues. Germline V CDR1 and CDR2: LNHNV, YYDKDF (reference sequence). CDR3 sequence reads: CATSRGAPIQETQYF. The CDR3 coding sequence is TGTGCCACCAGCAGGGGGGCTCCTATCCAAGAGACCCAGTACTTC.